This T cell receptor beta chain was captured in a study of Ad26.COV2.S vaccination and SARS-CoV-2 variants. Findings of the study overall: It is possible that the TCR breadth and depth analyses underestimated the total T cell responses. People who got the vaccine had more spike-specific TCR breadth than people who got placebo.

About this clone: No antigen is known for it.

The data were produced by immunoSEQ multiplex PCR, yet TCRdb's version contains in-frame clones alone and is incomplete. This sample yields about 180,000 clones, of which 70% to 90% are seen a single time; 5.9% belongs to the top ten. The CDR3 has 16 amino acids. CDR1 is SEHNR and CDR2 is FQNEAQ in the germline V gene (reference sequence). V dropped 2 bases and J dropped 1 base, with 12 bases sitting between them. This clonotype was sampled from a human donor who had recovered from COVID-19. The J gene is TRBJ1-5, the V gene TRBV7-9; maybe TRBD1 (6 bases). This material consisted of peripheral blood, taken after recovery from COVID-19. This CDR3 is CASSLPQGISNQPQHF. The CDR3 DNA is TGTGCCAGCAGCTTACCACAGGGTATAAGCAATCAGCCCCAGCATTTT.